This T cell receptor (beta chain) was profiled in a study of blood T cells in healthy people across ages. Through a sample-barcoded 5' primer and a J-beta primer mix, a second PCR was run for about 6 to 11 cycles. Every sample gave at least 2.5 million paired-end reads containing CDR3. Via MiXCR, TCRdb re-called the 5' RACE reads, giving one row per CDR3 protein. The sample records about 1.7 million distinct CDR3 sequences, 28% being singletons. No fewer than 7 million PBMCs went into each sample. In this sample, this clonotype turned up many times. A read error may account for a junction end that differs from germline. Germline V lookup: CDR1 MGHRA, CDR2 YSYEKL. The CDR3 spans 12 residues.

J is TRBJ1-1 and V is TRBV4-1; no definite D call. This receptor was identified in a woman between 25 and 40 years old in good health. Sequencing was carried out using blood. CDR3 bases: TGTGCCAGCAGCCAGGTGAACACTGAAGCTTTCTTT. Translation: CASSQVNTEAFF.